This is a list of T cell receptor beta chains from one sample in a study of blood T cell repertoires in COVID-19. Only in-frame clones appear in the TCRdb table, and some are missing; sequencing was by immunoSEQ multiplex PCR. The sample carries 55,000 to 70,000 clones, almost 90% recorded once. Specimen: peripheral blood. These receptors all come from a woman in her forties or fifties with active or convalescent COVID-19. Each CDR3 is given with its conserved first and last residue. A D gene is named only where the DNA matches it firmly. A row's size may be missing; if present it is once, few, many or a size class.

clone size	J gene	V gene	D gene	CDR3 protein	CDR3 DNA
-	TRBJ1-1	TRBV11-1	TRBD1	CASSLSGQPNTEAFF	TGTGCCAGCAGCTTATCGGGACAGCCGAACACTGAAGCTTTCTTT
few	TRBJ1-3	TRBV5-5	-	CASSLGTGAAGNTIYF	TGTGCCAGCAGCTTGGGAACAGGCGCGGCTGGAAACACCATATATTTT
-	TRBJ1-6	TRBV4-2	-	CASSQGQLQPPLHF	TGTGCCAGCAGCCAAGGACAACTCCAACCACCCCTCCACTTT
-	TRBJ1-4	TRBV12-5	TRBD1	CASGLVLTDRGNEKLFF	TGTGCTAGTGGTTTGGTCCTAACGGACAGGGGAAATGAAAAACTGTTTTTT
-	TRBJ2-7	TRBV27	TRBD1	CASSNRDRGISEQYF	TGTGCCAGCAGCAACCGGGACAGGGGAATCTCCGAGCAGTACTTC
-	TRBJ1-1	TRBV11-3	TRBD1	CASSSQTGGLTEAFF	TGTGCCAGCAGCTCTCAGACAGGGGGCTTGACTGAAGCTTTCTTT
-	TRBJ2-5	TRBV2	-	CASSETEGSWGTQYF	TGTGCCAGCAGTGAAACGGAGGGGTCTTGGGGGACCCAGTACTTC
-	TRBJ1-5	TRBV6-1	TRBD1	CASSETGDYSNQPQHF	TGTGCCAGCAGTGAAACAGGGGATTATAGCAATCAGCCCCAGCATTTT
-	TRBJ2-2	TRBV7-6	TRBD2	CASSYGAGESGELFF	TGTGCCAGCAGCTACGGAGCGGGGGAGTCCGGGGAGCTGTTTTTT
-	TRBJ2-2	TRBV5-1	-	CASQDSPNTGELFF	TGCGCCAGTCAGGACAGCCCGAACACCGGGGAGCTGTTTTTT
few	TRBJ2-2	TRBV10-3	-	CAISESSFPGELFF	TGTGCCATCAGTGAGTCCAGTTTCCCCGGGGAGCTGTTTTTT
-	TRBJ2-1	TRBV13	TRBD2	CASSDRGRTSEQYNEQFF	TGTGCCAGCAGCGACCGCGGCCGGACTAGCGAGCAATACAATGAGCAGTTCTTC
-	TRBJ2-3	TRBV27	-	CASSILRSTDTQYF	TGTGCCAGCAGTATCCTCAGGAGCACAGATACGCAGTATTTT
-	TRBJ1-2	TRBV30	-	CAWSVFPGNGYTF	TGTGCCTGGAGTGTTTTTCCGGGAAATGGCTACACCTTC
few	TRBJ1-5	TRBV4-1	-	CASSPGAGQPQHF	TGCGCCAGCAGCCCAGGGGCCGGGCAGCCCCAGCATTTT
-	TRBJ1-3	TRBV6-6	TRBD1	CASSYAGGRGNTIYF	TGTGCCAGCAGTTACGCAGGGGGCAGAGGAAACACCATATATTTT
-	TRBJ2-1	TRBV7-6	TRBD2	CASSFGGSVEQFF	TGTGCCAGCAGCTTTGGCGGGAGTGTTGAGCAGTTCTTC
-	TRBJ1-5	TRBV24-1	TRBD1	CATSDPRTGGHQPQHF	TGTGCCACCAGTGATCCACGGACAGGGGGACATCAGCCCCAGCATTTT
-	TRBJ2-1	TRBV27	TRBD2	CASSLLPGLANNEQFF	TGTGCCAGCAGTCTACTTCCGGGACTAGCGAACAATGAGCAGTTCTTC
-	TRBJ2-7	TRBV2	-	CASTNHPYEQYF	TGTGCCAGCACAAATCATCCCTACGAGCAGTACTTC
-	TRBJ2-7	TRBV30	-	CAWSHRRGSSYEQYF	TGTGCCTGGAGTCATCGACGGGGTAGTAGCTACGAGCAGTACTTC
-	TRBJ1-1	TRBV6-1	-	CASSYRGWGTEAFF	TGTGCCAGCAGTTATCGGGGGTGGGGAACTGAAGCTTTCTTT
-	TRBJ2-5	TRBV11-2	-	CASSLGPVGETQYF	TGTGCCAGCAGCTTAGGTCCGGTTGGAGAGACCCAGTACTTC
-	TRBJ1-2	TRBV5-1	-	CASSFGGGNYGYTF	TGCGCCAGCAGCTTTGGGGGCGGTAACTATGGCTACACCTTC
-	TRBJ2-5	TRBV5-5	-	CASSLGVLGGAGQETQYF	TGTGCCAGCAGCTTGGGGGTTTTAGGGGGAGCGGGACAAGAGACCCAGTACTTC
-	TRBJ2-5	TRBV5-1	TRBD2	CASSPLAGGETQYF	TGCGCCAGCAGCCCCCTAGCGGGCGGCGAGACCCAGTACTTC
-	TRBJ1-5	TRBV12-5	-	CASGLYSIQPQHF	TGTGCTAGTGGTTTGTACAGTATTCAGCCCCAGCATTTT
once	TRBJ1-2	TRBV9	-	CASSVVDSVYGYTF	TGTGCCAGCAGCGTAGTAGATAGCGTCTATGGCTACACCTTC
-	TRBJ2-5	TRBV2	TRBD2	CASSKRESGETQYF	TGTGCCAGCAGTAAGCGGGAATCGGGAGAGACCCAGTACTTC
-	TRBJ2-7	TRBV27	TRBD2	CASSLLPTSGTSYEQYF	TGTGCCAGCAGTTTATTACCGACTAGCGGGACATCCTACGAGCAGTACTTC
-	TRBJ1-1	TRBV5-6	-	CASSRQAGNMWNTEAFF	TGTGCCAGCAGCCGACAGGCAGGGAACATGTGGAACACTGAAGCTTTCTTT
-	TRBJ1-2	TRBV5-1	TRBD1	CASSFGQGVYGYTF	TGCGCCAGCAGCTTCGGACAGGGGGTTTATGGCTACACCTTC
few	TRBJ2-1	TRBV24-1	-	CATSLFTTRAESYNEQFF	TGTGCCACCAGTCTCTTCACGACCAGGGCCGAAAGCTACAATGAGCAGTTCTTC
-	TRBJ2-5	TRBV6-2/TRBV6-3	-	CASSTDRSAKTQYF	TGTGCCAGCAGCACAGACAGGAGTGCAAAGACCCAGTACTTC
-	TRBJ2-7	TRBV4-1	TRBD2	CASSRLRGGSFYEQYF	TGCGCCAGCAGCCGGCTTCGGGGCGGGAGTTTCTACGAGCAGTACTTC
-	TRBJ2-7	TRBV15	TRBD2	CATSLRTSSPLTYEQYF	TGTGCCACCAGCTTGCGGACTAGTAGTCCCCTCACCTACGAGCAGTACTTC
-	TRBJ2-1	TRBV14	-	CASSQGAHVYNEQFF	TGTGCCAGCAGCCAAGGGGCACACGTCTACAATGAGCAGTTCTTC
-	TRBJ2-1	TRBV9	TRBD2	CASSAGTSGRAYEQFF	TGTGCCAGCAGCGCCGGGACTAGCGGGAGGGCCTATGAGCAGTTCTTC
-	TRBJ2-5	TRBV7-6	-	CASSLVGRTEETQYF	TGTGCCAGCAGCTTAGTGGGCCGGACAGAAGAGACCCAGTACTTC
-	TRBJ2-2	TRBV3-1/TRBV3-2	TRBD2	CASSQFGLAAGELFF	TGTGCCAGCAGCCAATTTGGGCTAGCGGCCGGGGAGCTGTTTTTT
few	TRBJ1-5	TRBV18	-	CASSPRQGDQPQHF	TGTGCCAGCTCACCACGCCAGGGTGATCAGCCCCAGCATTTT
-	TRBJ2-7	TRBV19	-	CASSYMGLGAYEQYF	TGTGCCAGTAGCTACATGGGACTGGGGGCCTACGAGCAGTACTTC
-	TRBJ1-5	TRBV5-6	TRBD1	CASSSRGRGNQPQHF	TGTGCCAGCAGCTCCAGGGGGCGAGGCAATCAGCCCCAGCATTTT
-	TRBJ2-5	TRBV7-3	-	CASSPAMGPQETQYF	TGTGCCAGCAGCCCGGCTATGGGCCCGCAAGAGACCCAGTACTTC
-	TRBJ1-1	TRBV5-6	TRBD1	CASSLTGAEAFF	TGTGCCAGCAGCTTGACAGGGGCTGAAGCTTTCTTT
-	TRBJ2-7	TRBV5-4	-	CASSSVQGSREQYF	TGTGCCAGCAGCTCGGTACAGGGTTCGCGCGAGCAGTACTTC
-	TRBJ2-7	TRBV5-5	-	CASSWDFSYEQYF	TGTGCCAGCAGCTGGGACTTCTCCTACGAGCAGTACTTC
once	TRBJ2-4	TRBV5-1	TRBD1	CASSLTGQGTEDPGNIQYF	TGCGCCAGCAGCTTGACTGGACAGGGGACCGAAGACCCGGGAAACATTCAGTACTTC
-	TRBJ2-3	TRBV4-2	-	CASSQERVGTDTQYF	TGTGCCAGCAGCCAAGAGCGGGTGGGCACAGATACGCAGTATTTT